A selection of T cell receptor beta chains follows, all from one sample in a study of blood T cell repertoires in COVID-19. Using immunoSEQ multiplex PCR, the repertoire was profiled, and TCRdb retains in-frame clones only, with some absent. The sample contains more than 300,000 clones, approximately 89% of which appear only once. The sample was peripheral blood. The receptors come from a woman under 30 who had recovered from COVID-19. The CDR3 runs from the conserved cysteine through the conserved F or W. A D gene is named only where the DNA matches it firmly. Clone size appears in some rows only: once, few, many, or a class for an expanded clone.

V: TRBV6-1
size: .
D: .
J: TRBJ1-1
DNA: TGTGCCAGCAGTGACCAACTCCTGGTCACTGAAGCTTTCTTT
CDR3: CASSDQLLVTEAFF

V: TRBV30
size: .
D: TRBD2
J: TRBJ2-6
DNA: TGTGCCTGGAGCAGCGGGAGCCCTCCTGGGGCCAACGTCCTGACTTTC
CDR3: CAWSSGSPPGANVLTF

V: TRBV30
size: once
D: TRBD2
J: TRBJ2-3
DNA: TGTGCCTGGAGTGTATCGGTGGCGGGAGGCACAGATACGCAGTATTTT
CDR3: CAWSVSVAGGTDTQYF

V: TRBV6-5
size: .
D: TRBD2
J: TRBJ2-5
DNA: TGTGCCAGCAGTTACCTCGGGGGGGAGACCCAGTACTTC
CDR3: CASSYLGGETQYF

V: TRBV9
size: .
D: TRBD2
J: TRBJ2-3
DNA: TGTGCCAGCAGCGTAGGACTAGCGGGAAAGGCGCAGTATTTT
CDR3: CASSVGLAGKAQYF

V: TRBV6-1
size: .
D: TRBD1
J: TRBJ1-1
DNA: TGTGCCAGCAGTGGAGGCAGGGGGGTACGTCCTAACACTGAAGCTTTCTTT
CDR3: CASSGGRGVRPNTEAFF

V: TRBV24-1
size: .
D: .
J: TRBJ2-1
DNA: TGTGCCACCAGTGATTTGCGGTGGAATGAGCAGTTCTTC
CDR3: CATSDLRWNEQFF

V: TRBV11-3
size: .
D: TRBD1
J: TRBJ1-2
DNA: TGTGCCAGCAGCTTACAGGGGGCCGGCTACACCTTC
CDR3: CASSLQGAGYTF

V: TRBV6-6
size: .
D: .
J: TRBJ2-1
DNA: TGTGCCAGCAGGCCGAGACAGTCCTACAATGAGCAGTTCTTC
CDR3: CASRPRQSYNEQFF

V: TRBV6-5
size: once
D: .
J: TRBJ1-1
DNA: TGTGCCAGCAGTTATAGCCGGATGAACACTGAAGCTTTCTTT
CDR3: CASSYSRMNTEAFF

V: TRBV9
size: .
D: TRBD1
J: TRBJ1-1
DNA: TGTGCCAGCAGCCCCCAGGACAGGGGGGCTGAAGCTTTCTTT
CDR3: CASSPQDRGAEAFF

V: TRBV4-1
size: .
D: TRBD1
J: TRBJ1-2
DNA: TGCGCCAGCAGCCGAAGACAGGGCGAGGACTATGGCTACACCTTC
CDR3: CASSRRQGEDYGYTF

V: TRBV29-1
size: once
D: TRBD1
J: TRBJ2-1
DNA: TGCAGCGTGGGCAGGGGGAGCTCCTACAATGAGCAGTTCTTC
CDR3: CSVGRGSSYNEQFF

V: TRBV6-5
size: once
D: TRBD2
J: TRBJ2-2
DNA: TGTGCCAGCAGTTGGAATAGCGGGAGGGGTTCCGGGGAGCTGTTTTTT
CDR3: CASSWNSGRGSGELFF

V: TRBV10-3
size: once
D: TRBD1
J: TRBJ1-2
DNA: TGTGCCATCAACGGGGACAGGGGGACGGGCGGCTACACCTTC
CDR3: CAINGDRGTGGYTF

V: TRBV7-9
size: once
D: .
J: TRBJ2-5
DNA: TGTGCCAGCAGCTTACTAGAGAGCAAAGAGACCCAGTACTTC
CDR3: CASSLLESKETQYF

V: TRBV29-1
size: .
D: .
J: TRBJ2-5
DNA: TGCAGCGTTGAGGTAGAGGAAGAGACCCAGTACTTC
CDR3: CSVEVEEETQYF

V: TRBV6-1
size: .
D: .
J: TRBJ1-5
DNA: TGTGCCAGCAGTGATCGTAGCAATCAGCCCCAGCATTTT
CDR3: CASSDRSNQPQHF

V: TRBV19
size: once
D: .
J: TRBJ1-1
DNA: TGTGCCAGTAGTCCCAGCTCACAGAATGAAGCTTTCTTT
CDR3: CASSPSSQNEAFF

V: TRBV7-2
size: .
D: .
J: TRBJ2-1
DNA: TGTGCCAGCAGCCCTTATTATGAGCAGTTCTTC
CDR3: CASSPYYEQFF

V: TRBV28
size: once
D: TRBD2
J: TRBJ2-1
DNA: TGTGCCAGCAGTTTTTCGGGGCGGGAGGGTTGGAATGAGCAGTTCTTC
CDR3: CASSFSGREGWNEQFF

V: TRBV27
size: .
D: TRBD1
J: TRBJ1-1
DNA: TGTGCCAGCAGGAGGGACAGGGGCAACACTGAAGCTTTCTTT
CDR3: CASRRDRGNTEAFF

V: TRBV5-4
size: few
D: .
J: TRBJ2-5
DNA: TGTGCCAGCAGCTTGTTCGTTGAAGAGACCCAGTACTTC
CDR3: CASSLFVEETQYF

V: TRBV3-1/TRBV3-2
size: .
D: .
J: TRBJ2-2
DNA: TGTGCCAGCAGCCAAGAGGGTAGAGGGACCGGGGAGCTGTTTTTT
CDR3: CASSQEGRGTGELFF

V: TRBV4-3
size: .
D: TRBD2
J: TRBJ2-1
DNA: TGCGCCAGCAGCCAGGGACTAGCGGAACGAGAGCAGTTCTTC
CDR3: CASSQGLAEREQFF

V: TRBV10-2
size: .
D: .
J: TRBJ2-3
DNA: TGCGCCAGCACTAACAGAGATACGCAGTATTTT
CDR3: CASTNRDTQYF

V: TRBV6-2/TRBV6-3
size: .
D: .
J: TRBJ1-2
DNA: TGTGCCAGCAGCCTCGTCGGGGATTATGGCTACACCTTC
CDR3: CASSLVGDYGYTF

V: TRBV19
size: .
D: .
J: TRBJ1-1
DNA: TGTGCCAGTACTACCAGGGGTTACACTGAAGCTTTCTTT
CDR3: CASTTRGYTEAFF

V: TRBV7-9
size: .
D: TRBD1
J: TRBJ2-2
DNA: TGTGCCAGCAGCCTGGGACAGGGGGCGGACGGGGAGCTGTTTTTT
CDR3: CASSLGQGADGELFF

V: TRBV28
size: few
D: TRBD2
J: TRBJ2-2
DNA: TGTGCCAGCCACCGGGAGGACACCGGGGAGCTGTTTTTT
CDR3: CASHREDTGELFF

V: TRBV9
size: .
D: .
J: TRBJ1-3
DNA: TGTGCCAGCAGCGTTCACGGGAGAGTGTCTGGAAACACCATATATTTT
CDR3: CASSVHGRVSGNTIYF

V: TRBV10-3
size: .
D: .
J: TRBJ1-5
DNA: TGTGCCATCAGTGAGCCTCAAAGCGGAGAATTCAATCAGCCCCAGCATTTT
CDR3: CAISEPQSGEFNQPQHF

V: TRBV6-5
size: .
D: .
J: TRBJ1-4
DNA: TGTGCCAGCACGAAGCGTCAGAAGAATGAAAAACTGTTTTTT
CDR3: CASTKRQKNEKLFF

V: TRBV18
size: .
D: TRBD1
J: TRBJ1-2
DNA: TGTGCCAGCTCATCCGGACAGGGGGCTTCCTATGGCTACACCTTC
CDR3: CASSSGQGASYGYTF

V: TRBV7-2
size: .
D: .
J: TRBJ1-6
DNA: TGTGCCAGCAGCTTAGGAAACTCTCGAAATTCACCCCTCCACTTT
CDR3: CASSLGNSRNSPLHF

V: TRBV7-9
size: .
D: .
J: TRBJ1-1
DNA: TGTGCCAGCAGCTTAGTAGTGAACACTGAAGCTTTCTTT
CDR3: CASSLVVNTEAFF

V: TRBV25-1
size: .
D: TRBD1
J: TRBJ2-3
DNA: TGTGCCACGCGAGCGGACAGGGGGCAGACAGATACGCAGTATTTT
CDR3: CATRADRGQTDTQYF